These T cell receptor beta chains were read from a single sample in a study of cytomegalovirus exposure and HLA in healthy donors. Clones were sequenced by immunoSEQ multiplex PCR, and TCRdb holds only the in-frame ones, with some missing. Its table records about 140,000 clones. Sequencing used PBMCs. These receptors originate from a woman aged 18-35 years in good health and CMV-seronegative. CDR3s include the opening cysteine and the closing phenylalanine or tryptophan. D genes are given only for firm matches.

v_gene: TRBV19
j_gene: TRBJ2-3
d_gene: TRBD2
CDR3aa: CASSTGTRDTQYF
CDR3nt: TGTGCCAGTAGTACTGGGACTAGAGATACGCAGTATTTT

v_gene: TRBV19
j_gene: TRBJ1-1
d_gene: TRBD1
CDR3aa: CASSPIDRVINTEAFF
CDR3nt: TGTGCCAGTAGTCCGATCGACAGGGTAATTAACACTGAAGCTTTCTTT

v_gene: TRBV19
j_gene: TRBJ1-2
d_gene: .
CDR3aa: CASSEGVVDYGYTF
CDR3nt: TGTGCCAGTAGTGAAGGGGTTGTCGACTATGGCTACACCTTC

v_gene: TRBV7-8
j_gene: TRBJ2-6
d_gene: TRBD2
CDR3aa: CASTRRRLAETSGANVLTF
CDR3nt: TGTGCCAGCACTCGTCGCCGGCTAGCGGAGACCTCTGGGGCCAACGTCCTGACTTTC

v_gene: TRBV19
j_gene: TRBJ1-1
d_gene: .
CDR3aa: CASSTPGVNTEAFF
CDR3nt: TGTGCCAGTAGTACACCAGGTGTGAACACTGAAGCTTTCTTT

v_gene: TRBV7-2
j_gene: TRBJ2-5
d_gene: .
CDR3aa: CASSLVVARTKETQYF
CDR3nt: TGTGCCAGCAGCTTAGTAGTCGCGCGGACTAAGGAGACCCAGTACTTC

v_gene: TRBV30
j_gene: TRBJ1-6
d_gene: .
CDR3aa: CAWSVLTGTISPLHF
CDR3nt: TGTGCCTGGAGTGTTCTAACAGGGACGATTTCACCCCTCCACTTT

v_gene: TRBV4-2
j_gene: TRBJ1-6
d_gene: TRBD1
CDR3aa: CASSPTDRGDSPLHF
CDR3nt: TGTGCCAGCAGCCCAACCGACAGGGGGGATTCACCCCTCCACTTT

v_gene: TRBV7-2
j_gene: TRBJ2-1
d_gene: TRBD2
CDR3aa: CASSSPLGTSGRNEQFF
CDR3nt: TGTGCCAGCAGCTCCCCTCTTGGGACTAGCGGGAGAAATGAGCAGTTCTTC

v_gene: TRBV2
j_gene: TRBJ2-1
d_gene: .
CDR3aa: CASSNSDYEQFF
CDR3nt: TGTGCCAGCAGTAATAGCGACTATGAGCAGTTCTTC

v_gene: TRBV2
j_gene: TRBJ1-2
d_gene: .
CDR3aa: CASSVTGTYGYTF
CDR3nt: TGTGCCAGCAGCGTTACAGGGACCTATGGCTACACCTTC

v_gene: TRBV27
j_gene: TRBJ1-1
d_gene: .
CDR3aa: CASSLDPQGNTEAFF
CDR3nt: TGTGCCAGCAGTTTAGATCCGCAGGGGAACACTGAAGCTTTCTTT

v_gene: TRBV9
j_gene: TRBJ2-2
d_gene: TRBD2
CDR3aa: CASSGGLTTNTGELFF
CDR3nt: TGTGCCAGCAGCGGGGGACTAACAACGAACACCGGGGAGCTGTTTTTT

v_gene: TRBV6-1
j_gene: TRBJ2-3
d_gene: .
CDR3aa: CASSEGGDTQYF
CDR3nt: TGTGCCAGCAGTGAGGGGGGAGATACGCAGTATTTT

v_gene: TRBV5-4
j_gene: TRBJ2-1
d_gene: TRBD1
CDR3aa: CASGTGGRRSGHEQFF
CDR3nt: TGTGCCAGCGGGACAGGGGGCCGGCGTTCGGGCCATGAGCAGTTCTTC

v_gene: TRBV6-4
j_gene: TRBJ2-1
d_gene: .
CDR3aa: CASSPVAEYNEQFF
CDR3nt: TGTGCCAGCAGTCCAGTGGCGGAGTACAATGAGCAGTTCTTC

v_gene: TRBV4-1
j_gene: TRBJ2-7
d_gene: .
CDR3aa: CASSQEGGQQRNEQYF
CDR3nt: TGCGCCAGCAGCCAAGAGGGGGGGCAACAACGCAACGAGCAGTACTTC

v_gene: TRBV28
j_gene: TRBJ2-1
d_gene: .
CDR3aa: CASTNGESSYNEQFF
CDR3nt: TGTGCCAGCACCAACGGGGAGAGCTCCTACAATGAGCAGTTCTTC

v_gene: TRBV11-3
j_gene: TRBJ1-4
d_gene: .
CDR3aa: CASSSVGRPMNEKLFF
CDR3nt: TGTGCCAGCAGCTCCGTCGGGAGGCCGATGAATGAAAAACTGTTTTTT

v_gene: TRBV6-1
j_gene: TRBJ1-5
d_gene: .
CDR3aa: CASSEGGTTNQPQHF
CDR3nt: TGTGCCAGCAGTGAAGGGGGGACTACCAATCAGCCCCAGCATTTT

v_gene: TRBV11-1
j_gene: TRBJ2-2
d_gene: TRBD1
CDR3aa: CASEQGANTGELFF
CDR3nt: TGTGCCAGCGAACAGGGGGCGAACACCGGGGAGCTGTTTTTT

v_gene: TRBV15
j_gene: TRBJ2-5
d_gene: .
CDR3aa: CATSRDLRGAYF
CDR3nt: TGTGCCACCAGCAGAGATCTACGGGGGGCATACTTC

v_gene: TRBV7-9
j_gene: TRBJ1-2
d_gene: TRBD1
CDR3aa: CASSREPPGQGYGYTF
CDR3nt: TGTGCCAGCAGCCGTGAGCCGCCAGGACAGGGCTATGGCTACACCTTC

v_gene: TRBV7-8
j_gene: TRBJ2-1
d_gene: TRBD2
CDR3aa: CASSLIDVGGSNEQFF
CDR3nt: TGTGCCAGCAGCTTAATTGACGTGGGGGGGTCCAATGAGCAGTTCTTC

v_gene: TRBV30
j_gene: TRBJ1-1
d_gene: TRBD1
CDR3aa: CAWAAPGQGEAFF
CDR3nt: TGTGCCTGGGCCGCCCCCGGACAGGGAGAAGCTTTCTTT